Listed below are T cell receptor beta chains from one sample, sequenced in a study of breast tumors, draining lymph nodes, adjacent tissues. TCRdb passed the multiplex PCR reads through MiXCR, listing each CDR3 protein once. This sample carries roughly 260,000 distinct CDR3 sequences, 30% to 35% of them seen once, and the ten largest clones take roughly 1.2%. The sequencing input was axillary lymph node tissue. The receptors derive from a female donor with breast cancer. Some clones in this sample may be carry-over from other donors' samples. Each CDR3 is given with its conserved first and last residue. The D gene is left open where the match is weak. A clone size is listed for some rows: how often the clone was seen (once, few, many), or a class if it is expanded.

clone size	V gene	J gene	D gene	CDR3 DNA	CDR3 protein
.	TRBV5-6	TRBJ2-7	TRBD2	TGTGCCAGCAACTTGAGCGGGACTTCCTACGAGCAGTACTTC	CASNLSGTSYEQYF
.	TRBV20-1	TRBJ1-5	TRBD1	TGCAGTGCTAGAGTGTCGGGACAGGGCTCCTATAGCAATCAGCCCCAGCATTTT	CSARVSGQGSYSNQPQHF
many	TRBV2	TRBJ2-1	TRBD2	TGTGCCAGCAGGGATCTAGCGGGGAGCTCCTACAATGAGCAGTTCTTC	CASRDLAGSSYNEQFF
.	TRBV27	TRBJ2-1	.	TGTGCCAGCAGTTTAATGGAGTACAATGAGCAGTTCTTC	CASSLMEYNEQFF
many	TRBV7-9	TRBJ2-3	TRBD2	TGTGCCAGCAGCTTAGTTGTGACTAGCGGGAGGGCCAGCACAGATACGCAGTATTTT	CASSLVVTSGRASTDTQYF
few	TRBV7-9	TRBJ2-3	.	TGTGCCAGCAGCTTAGGGGACACCCGAAGCACAGATACGCAGTATTTT	CASSLGDTRSTDTQYF
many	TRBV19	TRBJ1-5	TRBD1	TGTGCCAGTAGTAAAACCTCCGGGACAGGGGTAACTCAGCCCCAGCATTTT	CASSKTSGTGVTQPQHF
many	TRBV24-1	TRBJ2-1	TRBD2	TGTGCCACCAGTGACCCCGGGACTAGCGGGAGTTTCGACAATGAGCAGTTCTTC	CATSDPGTSGSFDNEQFF
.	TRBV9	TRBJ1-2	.	TGTGCCAGCAGCGTAGGACTAGCGGGGCAGGGCTACACCTTC	CASSVGLAGQGYTF
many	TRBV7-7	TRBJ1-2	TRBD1	TGTGCTAGCAGCTTGCCACAGGGGAACTATGGCTACACCTTC	CASSLPQGNYGYTF
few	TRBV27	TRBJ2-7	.	TGTGCCAGCAGTTTATTGAGTCAGGCGACCTACGAGCAGTACTTC	CASSLLSQATYEQYF
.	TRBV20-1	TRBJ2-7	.	TGCAGTGCCCACCGCCCCGGTCCCTCCTACGAGCAGTACTTC	CSAHRPGPSYEQYF
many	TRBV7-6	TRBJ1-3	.	TGTGCCAGCAGCTTAGTTCCTCCGTCGGGGGCGTTTACGCACACCATATATTTT	CASSLVPPSGAFTHTIYF
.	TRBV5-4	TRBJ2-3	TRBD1	TGTGCCAGCATGTACAGGGGATGGGCTACAGATACGCAGTATTTT	CASMYRGWATDTQYF
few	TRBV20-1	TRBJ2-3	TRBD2	TGCAGTGCTAGAGCCGTCCTAGCGGGAGCGTCAGATACGCAGTATTTT	CSARAVLAGASDTQYF
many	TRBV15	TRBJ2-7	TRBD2	TGTGCCACCAGCAGAGAGAGACTAGCGGGAGGATACGAGCAGTACTTC	CATSRERLAGGYEQYF
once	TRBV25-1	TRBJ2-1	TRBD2	TGTGCCAGCAGTGCTGGGACTAGCGGGAGCTATGAGCAGTTCTTC	CASSAGTSGSYEQFF
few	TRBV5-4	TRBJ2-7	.	TGTGCCAGCAGCTTAAGTAGTAGCCCCAATGGTAGATACTACGAGCAGTACTTC	CASSLSSSPNGRYYEQYF
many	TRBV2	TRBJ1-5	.	TGTGCCAGCAGTCGGGGAGAACAGCCCCAGCATTTT	CASSRGEQPQHF
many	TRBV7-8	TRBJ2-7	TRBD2	TGTGCCAGCAGCTTATACCCCATAGCGGGAGGGCCTTGGTACGAGCAGTACTTC	CASSLYPIAGGPWYEQYF
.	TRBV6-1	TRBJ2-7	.	TGTGCCAGCAGCCCAGGGGCCCGATACGAGCAGTACTTC	CASSPGARYEQYF
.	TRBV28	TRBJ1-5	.	TGTGCCAGCAGTTTAACGAGGTATAGCAATCAGCCCCAGCATTTT	CASSLTRYSNQPQHF
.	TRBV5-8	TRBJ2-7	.	TGTGCCAGCAGCTTGTCGCAAGTAAGCGGCGAGCAGTACTTC	CASSLSQVSGEQYF
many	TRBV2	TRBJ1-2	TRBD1	TGTGCCAGCAGTGGACCCGGGACAGGGTCGGAAGGCTACACCTTC	CASSGPGTGSEGYTF
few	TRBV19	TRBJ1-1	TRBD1	TGTGCCAGTAGTGGTTTTACAGGGGGAGGTGAAGCTTTCTTT	CASSGFTGGGEAFF
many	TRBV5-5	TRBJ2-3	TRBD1	TGTGCCAGCAGCTCCCCGGGACAGAGCACAGATACGCAGTATTTT	CASSSPGQSTDTQYF
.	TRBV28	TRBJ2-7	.	TGTGCCAGCGGCGGGACTGTCCCTAACGAGCAGTACTTC	CASGGTVPNEQYF
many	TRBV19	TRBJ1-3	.	TGTGCCAGTAGTATCACGACAGAAACTGGAAACACCATATATTTT	CASSITTETGNTIYF
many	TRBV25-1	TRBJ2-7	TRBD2	TGTGCCAGCAGTACCCATGGACTAGCTGGGGAGCAGTACTTC	CASSTHGLAGEQYF
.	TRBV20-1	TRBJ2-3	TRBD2	TGCAGTGCTGGGGTGGATAGCGGGAGCGCAGATACGCAGTATTTT	CSAGVDSGSADTQYF
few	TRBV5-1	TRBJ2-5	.	TGCGCCAGCAGCTTGTCCGGGGGCGGGGACACCCAGTACTTC	CASSLSGGGDTQYF
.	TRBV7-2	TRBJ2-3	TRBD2	TGTGCCAGCAGCCTAGATGGCGGGAGGGCAGATACGCAGTATTTT	CASSLDGGRADTQYF
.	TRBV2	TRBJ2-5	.	TGTGCCAGCAGTCGTTACGGAAACACTGAAGCGGGCGTAGAGACCCAGTACTTC	CASSRYGNTEAGVETQYF
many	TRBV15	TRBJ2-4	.	TGTGCCACCAGCCTCTTGGCCCCAAAAAACATTCAGTACTTC	CATSLLAPKNIQYF
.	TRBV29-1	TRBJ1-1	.	TGCAGCGTTGAATACCCGGGTTCGACTACTGAAGCTTTCTTT	CSVEYPGSTTEAFF
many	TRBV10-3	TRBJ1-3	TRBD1	TGTGCCATCAGTGAGTCTGGACAGGGAACGGGAAACACCATATATTTT	CAISESGQGTGNTIYF
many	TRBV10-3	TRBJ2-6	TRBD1	TGTGCCATCGAAACTAGACAGGGCCCTGGGGCCAACGTCCTGACTTTC	CAIETRQGPGANVLTF
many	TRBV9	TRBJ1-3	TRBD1	TGTGCCAGCAGCGTGGGACAGCCGATCTCTGGAAACACCATATATTTT	CASSVGQPISGNTIYF
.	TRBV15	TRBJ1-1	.	TGTGCCACCAGCAGACAGGTCAGAGCTAACACTGAAGCTTTCTTT	CATSRQVRANTEAFF
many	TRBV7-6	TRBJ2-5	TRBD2	TGTGCCAGCAGCCATAGACCACTAGCGGGGGTTATGATCCAGTACTTC	CASSHRPLAGVMIQYF
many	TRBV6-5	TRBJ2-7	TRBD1	TGTGCCAGCGTCCAGACAGGGACCTACGAGCAGTACTTC	CASVQTGTYEQYF
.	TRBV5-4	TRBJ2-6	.	TGTGCCAGCAGCCCGACAGGTCCGGCTGGGGCCAACGTCCTGACTTTC	CASSPTGPAGANVLTF
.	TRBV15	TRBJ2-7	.	TGTGCCAGCACAGACAGGACCCACGAGCAGTACTTC	CASTDRTHEQYF
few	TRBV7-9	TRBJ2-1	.	TGTGCCAGCAGCTTAACGGGCGGGGACGATGAGCAGTTCTTC	CASSLTGGDDEQFF
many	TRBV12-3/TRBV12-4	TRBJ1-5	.	TGTGCCAGCAGTTTAGCGGGGGGGTGGGGTGATCAGCCCCAGCATTTT	CASSLAGGWGDQPQHF
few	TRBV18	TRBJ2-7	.	TGTGCCAGCTCACTTCAAGCGAACGAGCAGTACTTC	CASSLQANEQYF
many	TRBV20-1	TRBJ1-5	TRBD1	TGCAGTGCGACACAGGGGTTATACCAGCCCCAGCATTTT	CSATQGLYQPQHF
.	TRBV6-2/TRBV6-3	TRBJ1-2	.	TGTGCCAGCAGTTCAGGGTCGGGCTACACCTTC	CASSSGSGYTF
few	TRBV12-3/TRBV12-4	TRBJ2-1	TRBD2	TGTGCCAGCACGCCCAGGACTAGCTCTAAGGGGTACAATGAGCAGTTCTTC	CASTPRTSSKGYNEQFF
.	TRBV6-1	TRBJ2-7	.	TGTGCCAGCAGTGTCGCCGGACGGGAGCGGGCCTCCTACGAGCAGTACTTC	CASSVAGRERASYEQYF
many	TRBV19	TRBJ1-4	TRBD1	TGTGCCAGTGAGATGAGGGGGCAAGAAAAACTGTTTTTT	CASEMRGQEKLFF
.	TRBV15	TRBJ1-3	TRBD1	TGTGCCACCAGCGCGGACAGGGGCGTCGGAAACACCATATATTTT	CATSADRGVGNTIYF
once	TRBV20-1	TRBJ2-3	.	TGCAATGTTAGGTCAGGGACTCTCACAGATACGCAGTATTTT	CNVRSGTLTDTQYF
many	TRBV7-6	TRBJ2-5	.	TGTGCCAGCAGCTTGAGCGGCGGGCCCCAAGAGACCCAGTACTTC	CASSLSGGPQETQYF
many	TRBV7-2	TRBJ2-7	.	TGTGCCAGCAGCTTAGTCCGGTCCTACGAGCAGTACTTC	CASSLVRSYEQYF
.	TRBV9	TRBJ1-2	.	TGTGCCAGCAGCGTAGGGACAGTTTTAACCTTC	CASSVGTVLTF
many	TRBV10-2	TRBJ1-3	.	TGCGCCAGCAGTGAGTCTGGAACCAACCCACCTGGAAACACCATATATTTT	CASSESGTNPPGNTIYF
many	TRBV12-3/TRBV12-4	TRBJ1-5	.	TGTGCCAGCGGGCTCGGTAATCAGCCCCAGCATTTT	CASGLGNQPQHF